The 13 T cell receptor beta chains below come from one sample, sequenced in a study of CD8 T cells in Susac syndrome. Random hexamers were used to reverse transcribe the RNA input (roughly 0.5 to 1 ug). TCRdb fed the immunoSEQ multiplex PCR reads into MiXCR, producing one record per CDR3 protein. This table holds about 130,000 distinct CDR3 sequences, more than 90% found once. Sequencing input: CD4+ T cells from PBMCs. Every receptor here comes from a human donor in good health.

The V and J genes are TRBV29-1 and TRBJ2-3; no clear D. V lost 3 bases to trimming and J lost 6 bases, with 10 bases between them. The CDR3 has 12 residues. Germline V gene sequence: CDR1 SQVTM, CDR2 ANQGSEA. CDR3 loop: CSVDNSADTQYF. CDR3 DNA sequence: TGCAGCGTTGACAACTCCGCCGATACGCAGTATTTT.

The table lists this clonotype with a few counts. The CDR3, as DNA: TGTGCCAGCAGTTTGGCCCGCTTTAGTGGGAGCGGGAATACGCAGTATTTT. It codes for CASSLARFSGSGNTQYF. The J gene is TRBJ2-3, the V gene TRBV12-3 or TRBV12-4, with TRBD2 matching over 7 bases. V shed 3 bases and J 7 bases; nucleotides not matched to a gene: 16. CDR3 size: 17 residues.

This chain uses TRBV20-1 with TRBJ2-7; 8 bases fit TRBD2. This CDR3 spans 15 amino acids. Germline CDR1 reads DFQATT; CDR2 reads SNEGSKA (reference sequence). V lost 1 base and J lost 3; bases outside the gene matches: 8. This chain's CDR3 is CSARGKGLGNYEQYF. The DNA of the CDR3 is TGCAGTGCTAGAGGAAAGGGACTAGGGAACTACGAGCAGTACTTC.

The rearrangement links TRBV18 to TRBJ1-5; no clear D. The germline CDR1 and CDR2 sequences are KGHSH and LQKENI. The CDR3 is made up of 13 amino acids. V shed 4 bases and J shed 4 bases, with 8 bases lying between them. The CDR3 region is CASSQGLNQPQHF. The CDR3 DNA follows: TGTGCCAGCTCACAGGGTCTTAATCAGCCCCAGCATTTT.

The J gene is TRBJ2-7, the V gene TRBV6-2 or TRBV6-3; D uncertain. V lost 6 bases to trimming and J lost 6 bases, with 12 bases between them. The CDR3 is made up of 12 amino acids. The V gene's germline CDR1 is MNHEY and CDR2 SVGEGT. The CDR3 coding sequence is TGTGCCAGCAGACTCTACTACGGCGAGCAGTACTTC. Its protein is CASRLYYGEQYF.

The chain carries TRBV10-3 and TRBJ1-1, with TRBD1 matching over 7 bases. The junction had 10 bases not matched to a gene; V was cut back by 11 bases and J by 1 base. Per the germline V gene, CDR1 is ENHRY and CDR2 is SYGVKD. The CDR3 spans 14 residues. CDR3 sequence (DNA): TGTGCCTCACTTCGAGAGGGGGCGAACACTGAAGCTTTCTTT. This translates into CASLREGANTEAFF.

The CDR3 DNA sequence: TGTGCCAGCAGCCCCGACCGGTGGGCTAGCGGGAGGTACGAGCAGTACTTC. It yields the protein CASSPDRWASGRYEQYF. The chain uses TRBV11-2 and TRBJ2-7; the match to TRBD2 covers 11 bases. The CDR3 has 17 residues. Germline-derived CDR1 and CDR2 are SGHAT and FQNNGV. V trimming: 5 bases; J trimming: 4 bases; junction bases outside the gene matches: 13.

The chain carries TRBV6-2 or TRBV6-3 and TRBJ1-1; 7 bases match TRBD1. In germline, CDR1 is MNHEY, CDR2 SVGEGT. The CDR3 extends over 14 amino acids. V shed 6 bases and J 3 bases; nucleotides not matched to a gene: 7. The CDR3 nucleotides read TGTGCCAGCAGAGACGCTACAGGGGACACTGAAGCTTTCTTT. Translation gives CASRDATGDTEAFF.

The genes are TRBV4-1 and TRBJ1-5, with D perhaps matching TRBD1 (5 bases). Germline V CDR1 and CDR2: MGHRA, YSYEKL. CDR3 size: 15 residues. V lost 2 bases, J lost 2 bases, and 10 bases lay in between. Written as DNA, the CDR3 is TGCGCCAGCAGCCAAAGTCTACAGGGCAATCAGCCCCAGCATTTT. Amino acids: CASSQSLQGNQPQHF.

The chain links TRBV5-1 to TRBJ2-1; D possibly uses TRBD1 or TRBD2 (5 bases each). The CDR3 sequence is 17 residues long. Germline V CDR1 and CDR2: SGHRS, YFSETQ. V was cut by 0 bases and J by 0 bases, with 13 bases left in between. CDR3 DNA sequence: TGCGCCAGCAGCTTGGGAGGGACGGGAAGCTCCTACAATGAGCAGTTCTTC. This translates into CASSLGGTGSSYNEQFF.

This rearrangement joins TRBV12-3 or TRBV12-4 to TRBJ2-1, with TRBD1 matching 11 bases. This CDR3 contains 16 residues. The V gene end was trimmed by 3 bases and the J gene end by 3 bases; junction bases not matched to a gene: 4. The CDR3 is CASSFGTGGSYNEQFF. The CDR3 nucleotides read TGTGCCAGCAGTTTCGGGACAGGGGGGAGCTACAATGAGCAGTTCTTC.

This chain links TRBV18 with TRBJ2-1; no reliable D call. Trimming left V 1 base short and J 2 bases short, with 3 bases between. The CDR3 sequence is 13 residues long. Germline CDR1 reads KGHSH; CDR2 reads LQKENI. The CDR3 here is CASSPQAYNEQFF. Here the CDR3 DNA reads TGTGCCAGCTCACCACAGGCCTACAATGAGCAGTTCTTC.

The genes are TRBV19 and TRBJ1-5; D possibly corresponds to TRBD1 (6 bases). CDR1 is LNHDA, CDR2 SQIVND, per germline (reference sequence). The V and J ends lost 6 bases and 0 bases respectively, with 24 bases between them. The CDR3 is 19 amino acids. CDR3 sequence: CASSPIIGSRGYSNQPQHF. The CDR3 nucleotides read TGTGCCAGTAGCCCTATCATCGGGTCAAGGGGGTATAGCAATCAGCCCCAGCATTTT.